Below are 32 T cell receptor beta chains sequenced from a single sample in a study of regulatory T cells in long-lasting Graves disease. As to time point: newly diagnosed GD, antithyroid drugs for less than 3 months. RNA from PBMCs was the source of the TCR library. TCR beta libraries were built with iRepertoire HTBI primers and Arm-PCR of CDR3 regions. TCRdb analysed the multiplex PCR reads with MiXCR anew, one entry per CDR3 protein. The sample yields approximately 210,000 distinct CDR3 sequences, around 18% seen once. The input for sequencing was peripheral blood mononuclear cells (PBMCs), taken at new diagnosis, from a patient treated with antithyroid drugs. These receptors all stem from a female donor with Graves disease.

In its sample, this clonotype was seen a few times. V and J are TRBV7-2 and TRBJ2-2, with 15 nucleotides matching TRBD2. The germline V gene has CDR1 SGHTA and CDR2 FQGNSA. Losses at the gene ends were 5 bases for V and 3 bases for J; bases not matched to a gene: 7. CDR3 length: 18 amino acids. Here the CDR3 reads CASSTGLAGGRDTGELFF. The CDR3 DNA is TGTGCCAGCAGCACCGGACTAGCGGGGGGGCGGGACACCGGGGAGCTGTTTTTT.

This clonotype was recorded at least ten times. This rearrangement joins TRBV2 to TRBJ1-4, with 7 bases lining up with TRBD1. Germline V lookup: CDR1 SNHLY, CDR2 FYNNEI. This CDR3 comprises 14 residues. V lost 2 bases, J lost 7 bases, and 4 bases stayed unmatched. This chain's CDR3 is CASSESGGGEKLFF. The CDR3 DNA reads TGTGCCAGCAGTGAATCAGGGGGAGGTGAAAAACTGTTTTTT.

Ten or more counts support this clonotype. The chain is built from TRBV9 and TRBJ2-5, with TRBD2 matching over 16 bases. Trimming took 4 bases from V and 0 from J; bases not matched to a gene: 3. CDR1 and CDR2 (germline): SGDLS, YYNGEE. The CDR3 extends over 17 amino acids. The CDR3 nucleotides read TGTGCCAGCAGCCCAGGGACTAGCGGGAGGGACCAAGAGACCCAGTACTTC. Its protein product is CASSPGTSGRDQETQYF.

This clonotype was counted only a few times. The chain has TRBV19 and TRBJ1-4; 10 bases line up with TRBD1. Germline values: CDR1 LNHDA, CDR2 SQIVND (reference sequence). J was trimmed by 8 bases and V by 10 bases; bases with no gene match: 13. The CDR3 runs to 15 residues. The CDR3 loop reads CATKETGTGAEKLFF. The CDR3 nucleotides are TGTGCCACTAAAGAGACCGGGACAGGGGCCGAAAAACTGTTTTTT.

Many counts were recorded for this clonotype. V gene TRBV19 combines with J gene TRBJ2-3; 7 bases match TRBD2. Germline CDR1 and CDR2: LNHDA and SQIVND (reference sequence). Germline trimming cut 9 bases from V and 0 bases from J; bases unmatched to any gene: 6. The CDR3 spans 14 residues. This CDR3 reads CASSYSGSTDTQYF. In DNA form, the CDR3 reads TGTGCCAGCAGCTATAGCGGGAGCACAGATACGCAGTATTTT.

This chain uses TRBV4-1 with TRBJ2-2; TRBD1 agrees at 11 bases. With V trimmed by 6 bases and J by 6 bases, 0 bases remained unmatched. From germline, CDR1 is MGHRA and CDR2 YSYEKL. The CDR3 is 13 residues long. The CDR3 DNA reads TGCGCCAGCAGGGGACAGGGGGCCGGGGAGCTGTTTTTT. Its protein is CASRGQGAGELFF.

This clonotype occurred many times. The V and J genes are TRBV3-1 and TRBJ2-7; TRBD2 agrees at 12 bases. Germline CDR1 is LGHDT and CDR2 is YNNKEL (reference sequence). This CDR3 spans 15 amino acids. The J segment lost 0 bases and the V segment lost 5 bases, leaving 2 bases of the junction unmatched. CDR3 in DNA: TGTGCCAGCAGCAAGACTAGCGGGAGCTCCTACGAGCAGTACTTC. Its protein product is CASSKTSGSSYEQYF.

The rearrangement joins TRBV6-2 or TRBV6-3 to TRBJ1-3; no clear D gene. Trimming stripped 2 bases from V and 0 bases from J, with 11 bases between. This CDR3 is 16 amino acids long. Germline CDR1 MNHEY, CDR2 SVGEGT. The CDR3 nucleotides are TGTGCCAGCAGTTACAGGGTGGTTGACTCTGGAAACACCATATATTTT. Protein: CASSYRVVDSGNTIYF.

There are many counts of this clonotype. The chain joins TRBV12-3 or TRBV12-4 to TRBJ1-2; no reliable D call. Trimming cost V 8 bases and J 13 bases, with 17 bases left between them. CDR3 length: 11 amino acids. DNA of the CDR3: TGTGCCAGCGCCTCCGGGGTGTGGGGCACCTTC. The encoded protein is CASASGVWGTF.

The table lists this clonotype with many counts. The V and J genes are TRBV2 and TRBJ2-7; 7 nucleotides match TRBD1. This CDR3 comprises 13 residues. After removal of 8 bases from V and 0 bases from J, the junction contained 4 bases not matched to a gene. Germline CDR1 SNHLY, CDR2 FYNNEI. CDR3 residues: CASGQVSSYEQYF. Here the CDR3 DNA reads TGTGCCAGCGGACAGGTGAGCTCCTACGAGCAGTACTTC. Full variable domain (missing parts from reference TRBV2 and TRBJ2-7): EPEVTQTPSHQVTQMGQEVILRCVPISNHLYFYWYRQILGQKVEFLVSFYNNEISEKSEIFDDQFSVERPDGSNFTLKIRSTKLEDSAMYFCASGQVSSYEQYFGPGTRLTVT.

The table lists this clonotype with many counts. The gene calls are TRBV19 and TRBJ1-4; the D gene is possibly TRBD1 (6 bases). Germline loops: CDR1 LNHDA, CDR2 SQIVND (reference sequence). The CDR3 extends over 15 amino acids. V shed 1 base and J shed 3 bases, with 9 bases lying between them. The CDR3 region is CASSIAQGANEKLFF. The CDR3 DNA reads TGTGCCAGTAGTATAGCACAGGGAGCTAATGAAAAACTGTTTTTT.

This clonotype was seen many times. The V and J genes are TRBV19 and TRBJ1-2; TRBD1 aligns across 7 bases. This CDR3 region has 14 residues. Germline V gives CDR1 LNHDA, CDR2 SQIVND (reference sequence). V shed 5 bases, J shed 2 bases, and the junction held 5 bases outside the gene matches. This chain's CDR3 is CASSSDRANYGYTF. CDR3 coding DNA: TGTGCCAGTAGTTCCGACAGGGCAAACTATGGCTACACCTTC. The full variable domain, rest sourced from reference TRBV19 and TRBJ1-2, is DGGITQSPKYLFRKEGQNVTLSCEQNLNHDAMYWYRQDPGQGLRLIYYSQIVNDFQKGDIAEGYSVSREKKESFPLTVTSAQKNPTAFYLCASSSDRANYGYTFGSGTRLTVV.

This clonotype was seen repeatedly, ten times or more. The CDR3 region is CASSYSGAGGETQYF. Written as DNA, the CDR3 is TGTGCCAGCAGTTACTCGGGGGCGGGGGGAGAGACCCAGTACTTC. The gene calls are TRBV6-2 or TRBV6-3 and TRBJ2-5, with TRBD2 matching 8 bases. CDR3 length equals 15 residues. The V segment lost 0 bases and the J segment 4 bases; nucleotides outside the gene matches: 4. CDR1 is MNHEY and CDR2 is SVGEGT in the germline V gene.

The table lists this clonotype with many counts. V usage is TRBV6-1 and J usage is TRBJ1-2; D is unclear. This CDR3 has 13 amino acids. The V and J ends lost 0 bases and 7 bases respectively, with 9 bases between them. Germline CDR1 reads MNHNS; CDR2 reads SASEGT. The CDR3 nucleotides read TGTGCCAGCAGTGAAGCGCTTTGGGGTGGCTACACCTTC. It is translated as CASSEALWGGYTF.

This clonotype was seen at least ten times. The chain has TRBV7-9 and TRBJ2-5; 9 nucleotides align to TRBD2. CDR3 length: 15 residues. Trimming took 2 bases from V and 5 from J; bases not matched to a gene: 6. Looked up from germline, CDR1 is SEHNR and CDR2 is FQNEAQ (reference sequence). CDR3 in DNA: TGTGCCAGCAGCTTAAAGGCTAGCGGGGTGGAGACCCAGTACTTC. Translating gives CASSLKASGVETQYF.

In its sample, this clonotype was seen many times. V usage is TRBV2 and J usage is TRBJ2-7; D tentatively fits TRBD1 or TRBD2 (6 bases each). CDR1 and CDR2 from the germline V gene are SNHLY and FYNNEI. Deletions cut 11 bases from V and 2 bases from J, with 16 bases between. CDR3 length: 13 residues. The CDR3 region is CAGGQPFTYEQYF. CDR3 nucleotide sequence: TGTGCCGGGGGGCAGCCCTTCACCTACGAGCAGTACTTC. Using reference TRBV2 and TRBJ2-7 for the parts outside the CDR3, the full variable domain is EPEVTQTPSHQVTQMGQEVILRCVPISNHLYFYWYRQILGQKVEFLVSFYNNEISEKSEIFDDQFSVERPDGSNFTLKIRSTKLEDSAMYFCAGGQPFTYEQYFGPGTRLTVT.

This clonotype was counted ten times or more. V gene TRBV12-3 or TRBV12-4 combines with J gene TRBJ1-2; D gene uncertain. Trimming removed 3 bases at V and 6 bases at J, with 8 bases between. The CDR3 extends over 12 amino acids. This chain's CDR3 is CASSFSGDGYTF. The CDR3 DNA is TGTGCCAGCAGTTTCTCCGGGGATGGCTACACCTTC.

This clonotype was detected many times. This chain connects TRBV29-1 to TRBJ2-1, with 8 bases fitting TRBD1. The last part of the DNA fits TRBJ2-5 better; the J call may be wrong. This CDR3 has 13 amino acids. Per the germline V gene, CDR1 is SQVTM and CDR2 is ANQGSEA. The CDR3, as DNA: TGCAGCGTTGAGACAGGGGCGTATGCGACCCAGTACTTC. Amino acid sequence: CSVETGAYATQYF.

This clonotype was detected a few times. This CDR3 is CSARDWDVGKTQYF. The CDR3 DNA reads TGCAGTGCTAGAGATTGGGACGTCGGCAAGACCCAGTACTTC. The chain couples TRBV20-1 to TRBJ2-5; TRBD1 or TRBD2 may be the D gene (5 bases each). The CDR3 contains 14 residues. Looked up from germline, CDR1 is DFQATT and CDR2 is SNEGSKA (reference sequence). The ends were cut back, 0 bases at V and 6 bases at J, with 14 bases in the middle.

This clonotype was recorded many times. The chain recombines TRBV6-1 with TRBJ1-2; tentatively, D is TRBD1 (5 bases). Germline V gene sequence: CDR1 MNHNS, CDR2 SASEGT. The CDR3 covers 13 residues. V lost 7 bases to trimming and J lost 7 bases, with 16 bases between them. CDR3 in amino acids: CASMDTRIRGYTF. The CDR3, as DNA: TGTGCCAGCATGGACACGAGGATCCGTGGCTACACCTTC.

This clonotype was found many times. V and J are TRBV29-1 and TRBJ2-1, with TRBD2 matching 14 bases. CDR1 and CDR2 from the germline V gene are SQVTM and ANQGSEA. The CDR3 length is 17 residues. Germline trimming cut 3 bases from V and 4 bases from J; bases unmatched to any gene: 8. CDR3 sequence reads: CSVDPPGLAGVYNEQFF. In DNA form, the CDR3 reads TGCAGCGTTGACCCCCCGGGACTAGCGGGAGTTTACAATGAGCAGTTCTTC.

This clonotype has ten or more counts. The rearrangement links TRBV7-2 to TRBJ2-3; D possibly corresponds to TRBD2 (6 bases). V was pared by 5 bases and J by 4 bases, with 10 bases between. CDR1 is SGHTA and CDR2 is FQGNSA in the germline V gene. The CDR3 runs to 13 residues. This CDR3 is CASSHLAADTQYF. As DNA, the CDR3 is TGTGCCAGCAGCCATTTAGCGGCAGATACGCAGTATTTT.

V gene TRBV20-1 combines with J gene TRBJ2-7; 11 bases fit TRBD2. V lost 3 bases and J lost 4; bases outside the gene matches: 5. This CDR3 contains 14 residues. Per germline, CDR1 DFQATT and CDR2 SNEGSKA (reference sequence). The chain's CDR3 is CSASLSGRAYEQYF. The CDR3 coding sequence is TGCAGTGCTAGCCTTAGCGGGAGGGCTTACGAGCAGTACTTC.

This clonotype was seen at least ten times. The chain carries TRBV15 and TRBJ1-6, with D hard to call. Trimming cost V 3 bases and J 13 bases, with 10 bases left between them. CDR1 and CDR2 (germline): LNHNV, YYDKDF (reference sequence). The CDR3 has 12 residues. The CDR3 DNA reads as TGTGCCACCAGCAGCGCGGACCCGCCCCTCCACTTT. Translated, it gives CATSSADPPLHF.

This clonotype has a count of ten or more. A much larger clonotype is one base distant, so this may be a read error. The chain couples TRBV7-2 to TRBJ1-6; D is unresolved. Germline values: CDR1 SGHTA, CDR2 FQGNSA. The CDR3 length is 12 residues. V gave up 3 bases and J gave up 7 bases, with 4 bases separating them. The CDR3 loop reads CASSFGNSPLHF. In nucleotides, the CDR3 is TGTGCCAGCAGCTTTGGGAATTCACCCCTCCACTTT.

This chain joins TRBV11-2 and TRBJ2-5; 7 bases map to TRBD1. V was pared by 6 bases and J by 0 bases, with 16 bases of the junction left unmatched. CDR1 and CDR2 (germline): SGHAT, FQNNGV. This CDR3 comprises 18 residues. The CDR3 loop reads CASSSTPTGTDNQETQYF. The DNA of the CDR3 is TGTGCCAGCAGTTCCACCCCAACCGGGACAGACAACCAAGAGACCCAGTACTTC.

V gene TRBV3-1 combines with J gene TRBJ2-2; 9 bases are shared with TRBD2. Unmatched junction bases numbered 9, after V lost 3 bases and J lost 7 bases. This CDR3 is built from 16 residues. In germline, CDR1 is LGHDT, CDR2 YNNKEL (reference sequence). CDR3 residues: CASSHSSGRLYGELFF. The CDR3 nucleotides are TGTGCCAGCAGCCATTCAAGCGGGAGGTTATACGGGGAGCTGTTTTTT.

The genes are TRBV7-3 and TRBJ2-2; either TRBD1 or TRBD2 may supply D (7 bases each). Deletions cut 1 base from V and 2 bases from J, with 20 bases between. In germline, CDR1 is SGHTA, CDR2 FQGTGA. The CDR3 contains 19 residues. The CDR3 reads CASSLKGGIQGTNTGELFF. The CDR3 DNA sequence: TGTGCCAGCAGCTTAAAGGGGGGGATACAGGGGACAAACACCGGGGAGCTGTTTTTT.

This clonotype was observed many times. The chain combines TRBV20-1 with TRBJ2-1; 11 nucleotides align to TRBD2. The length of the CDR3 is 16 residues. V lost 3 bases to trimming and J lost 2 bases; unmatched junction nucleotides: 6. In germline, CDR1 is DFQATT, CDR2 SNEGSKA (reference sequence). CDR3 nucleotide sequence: TGCAGTGCTAGCGGAGATAGCGGGAGGGCCTACAATGAGCAGTTCTTC. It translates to CSASGDSGRAYNEQFF.

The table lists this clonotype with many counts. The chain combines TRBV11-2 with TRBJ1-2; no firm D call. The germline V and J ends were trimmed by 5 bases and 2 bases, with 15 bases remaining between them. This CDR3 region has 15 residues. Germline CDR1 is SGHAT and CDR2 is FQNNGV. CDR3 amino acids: CASSPWSLKNYGYTF. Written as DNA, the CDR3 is TGTGCCAGCAGCCCCTGGTCCTTGAAAAACTATGGCTACACCTTC.

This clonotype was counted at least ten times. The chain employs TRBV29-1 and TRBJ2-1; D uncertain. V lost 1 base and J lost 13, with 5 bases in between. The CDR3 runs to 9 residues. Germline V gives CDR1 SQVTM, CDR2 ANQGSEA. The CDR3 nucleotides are TGCAGCGTTGAAGGTAAACAGTTCTTC. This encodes CSVEGKQFF.

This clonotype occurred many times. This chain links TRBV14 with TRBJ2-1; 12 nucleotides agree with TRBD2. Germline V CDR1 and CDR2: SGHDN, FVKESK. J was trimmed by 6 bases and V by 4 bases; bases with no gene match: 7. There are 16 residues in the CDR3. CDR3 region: CASSPRLTSGSNEQFF. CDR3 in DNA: TGTGCCAGCAGCCCAAGGCTGACTAGCGGGAGCAATGAGCAGTTCTTC.